This T cell receptor (beta chain) stems from a study of control samples from healthy donors and cancer patients. Germline V gene lookup returns CDR1 SEHNR and CDR2 FQNEAQ (reference sequence). The ends were cut back, 0 bases at V and 0 bases at J, with 2 bases in the middle. The CDR3 loop spans 13 amino acids. The repertoire was sequenced with immunoSEQ multiplex PCR; TCRdb's copy has only in-frame clones and lacks some. The repertoire consists of around 150,000 clones, with less than 95% occurring once and the leading ten covering about 14%. The chain has TRBV7-9 and TRBJ2-5; D gene uncertain. The clonotype comes from a man in his 60s with colorectal cancer. Sequencing was carried out using PBMCs. In DNA, the CDR3 is TGTGCCAGCAGCTTAGCTAACCAAGAGACCCAGTACTTC. It specifies CASSLANQETQYF. The full variable domain, in which reference TRBV7-9 and TRBJ2-5 provide the parts outside the CDR3, is DTGVSQNPRHKITKRGQNVTFRCDPISEHNRLYWYRQTLGQGPEFLTYFQNEAQLEKSRLLSDRFSAERPKGSFSTLEIQRTEQGDSAMYLCASSLANQETQYFGPGTRLLVL.